This T cell receptor (beta chain) was found in a study of molecular identifiers for immune sequencing clone quantification. The CDR3 extends over 11 amino acids. The germline V gene has CDR1 MNHEY and CDR2 SVGEGT. V lost 8 bases to trimming and J lost 7 bases, with 10 bases between them. TCRdb independently ran MiXCR on the PCR reads; one entry per CDR3 protein. Seen here are 460,000 or so distinct CDR3 sequences, about 20% observed once, and the top ten hold around 0.84%. The sample holds many counts of this clonotype. The sample consisted of naive CD8+ T cells from blood, with Jurkat cell RNA spiked in. Regarding subset: FACS-sorted CD8+CD4-CCR7+CD45RA+ naive T cells. The source of this sequence is a human donor in good health. Some libraries in this study had Jurkat cell RNA spiked in. The rearrangement uses TRBV6-2 or TRBV6-3 and TRBJ2-3; D is perhaps TRBD2 (5 bases). The CDR3: CASEGRNTQYF. CDR3 coding DNA: TGTGCCAGCGAGGGCCGTAATACGCAGTATTTT.